What follows are 9 T cell receptor beta chains derived from one specimen sequenced in a study of T cell clonality in common variable immunodeficiency. The data were produced by immunoSEQ multiplex PCR, yet TCRdb's version contains in-frame clones alone and is incomplete. The sample includes approximately 60,000 clones, none of them occurring once. Specimen: peripheral blood mononuclear cells. All receptors derive from a person between 18 and 75 years old in good health.

This clone showed up many times. The DNA ends 3 residues before the CDR3 does, and the rest of the CDR3 is filled in from the germline J gene. This sequence joins TRBV5-6 and TRBJ1-2; D is unclear. The CDR3 sequence is 14 residues long. Germline CDR1 SGHDT, CDR2 YYEEEE. Incomplete CDR3 DNA: TGTGCCAGCAGCTCTCTAAGTCCCCCGCGGGGC. It translates to CASSSLSPPRG. The full CDR3 is CASSSLSPPRGYTF.

In its sample, this clone was seen many times. Read coverage stops 3 residues before the CDR3 terminus; the germline J gene supplies the remainder. The rearrangement links TRBV7-9 to TRBJ2-7, with 8 bases matching TRBD2. Germline CDR1 is SEHNR and CDR2 is FQNEAQ (reference sequence). The CDR3 is 12 amino acids. The junction had 6 bases not matched to a gene; V was cut back by 8 bases and J by 6 bases. CDR3 protein: CASSTGGAEQYF. Partial CDR3 DNA: TGTGCCAGCTCGACCGGGGGGGCCGAG.

This clone was counted at least ten times. The read ends 3 residues before the CDR3 terminus; that terminus is restored from the germline J gene. J is TRBJ1-5 and V is TRBV19, with D uncertain. CDR1 LNHDA and CDR2 SQIVND come from the germline V gene (reference sequence). CDR3 length: 16 amino acids. V lost 7 bases, J lost 2 bases, and 18 bases lay in between. The sequenced part of the CDR3 DNA is TGTGCCAGTACCATACGGGTCTCCGTCGGCAATCAGCCC. Amino acid sequence: CASTIRVSVGNQP. In full, the CDR3 reads CASTIRVSVGNQPQHF.

This clone was recorded many times. Read coverage stops 3 residues before the CDR3 terminus; the germline J gene supplies the remainder. V and J are TRBV5-1 and TRBJ2-2; 9 bases match TRBD1. Per the germline V gene, CDR1 is SGHRS and CDR2 is YFSETQ. This CDR3 is 15 amino acids long. After removal of 6 bases from V and 4 bases from J, the junction contained 7 bases not matched to a gene. CDR3 bases read: TGCGCCAGCACTGCGACAGGGGGAGGCACCGGGGAG. Translated, it gives CASTATGGGTGE. The entire CDR3 is CASTATGGGTGELFF. Full variable domain (remainder filled in from reference TRBV5-1 and TRBJ2-2): KAGVTQTPRYLIKTRGQQVTLSCSPISGHRSVSWYQQTPGQGLQFLFEYFSETQRNKGNFPGRFSGRQFSNSRSEMNVSTLELGDSALYLCASTATGGGTGELFFGEGSRLTVL.

This clone was seen only a few times. A much larger clone lies one base from this, so it may be a read error. CDR3: CASSLAAGGSHEQYF. CDR3 DNA, as far as it was read: TGTGCCAGCAGCTTGGCAGCGGGAGGGTCCCACGAG. J is TRBJ2-7 and V is TRBV5-5; 10 bases fit TRBD2. The CDR3 extends 3 residues past the end of the read, so its final part is completed from the germline J gene. Germline CDR1 is SGHKS and CDR2 is YYEKEE (reference sequence). The CDR3 is made up of 15 amino acids. J gave up 5 bases and V 0 bases, and 5 bases lay outside the gene matches.

Ten or more counts support this clone. The read falls 3 residues short of the CDR3 end, and the missing part is taken from the germline J gene. The rearrangement uses TRBV18 and TRBJ1-2; the D gene is possibly TRBD1 (6 bases). Germline values: CDR1 KGHSH, CDR2 LQKENI. The CDR3 spans 14 residues. Trimming pared 4 bases from V and 7 bases from J, leaving 16 bases between. The CDR3 bases that were read are TGTGCCAGCTCACGCACCACAGGGATAGGTGGC. It codes for CASSRTTGIGG. In full, the CDR3 reads CASSRTTGIGGYTF. Full variable domain (outside the CDR3, taken from reference TRBV18 and TRBJ1-2): NAGVMQNPRHLVRRRGQEARLRCSPMKGHSHVYWYRQLPEEGLKFMVYLQKENIIDESGMPKERFSAEFPKEGPSILRIQQVVRGDSAAYFCASSRTTGIGGYTFGSGTRLTVV.

This clone has ten or more counts. The missing CDR3 end, 3 residues past where the read stops, is filled in from the germline J gene. This rearrangement joins TRBV28 to TRBJ2-7; D is ambiguous. This CDR3 has 16 amino acids. Trimming shortened V by 6 bases and J by 2 bases, and 20 bases separated the two germline ends. Germline values: CDR1 MDHEN, CDR2 SYDVKM. The CDR3 bases that were read are TGTGCCAGCAGCCCTAAAAATTTCTACCTTCCCTACGAG. Translated, it gives CASSPKNFYLPYE. The entire CDR3 is CASSPKNFYLPYEQYF.

At least ten counts were recorded for this clone. Read data end 3 residues before the CDR3 end; the end is taken from the germline J gene. The V call is TRBV2, the J call TRBJ1-2; D is ambiguous. CDR1 is SNHLY, CDR2 FYNNEI, per germline. The CDR3 is 13 residues long. Trimming removed 4 bases from V and 4 bases from J, with 10 bases in between. The DNA read from the CDR3 is TGTGCCAGCAGTGTGGTACAGTTCTATGGC. Protein sequence: CASSVVQFYG. The whole CDR3 reads CASSVVQFYGYTF.

This clone was detected many times. With the read ending 3 residues before the CDR3 end, the germline J gene is used to fill in that end. This sequence joins TRBV20-1 and TRBJ2-1; TRBD1 matches 7 bases. The CDR3 spans 13 residues. Germline V gene sequence: CDR1 DFQATT, CDR2 SNEGSKA (reference sequence). Losses at the gene ends were 8 bases for V and 7 bases for J; bases not matched to a gene: 11. The sequenced part of the CDR3 DNA is TGCAGTCCCCTCCGGGACAGTCGGAATGAG. Amino acids: CSPLRDSRNE. The entire CDR3 reads CSPLRDSRNEQFF.